This TCR beta chain was recovered during a study of blood T cell repertoires in COVID-19. The germline gives CDR1 LNHDA, CDR2 SQIVND (reference sequence). With 7 bases removed from V and 3 bases from J, the gap between germline ends came to 10 bases. The CDR3 has 12 residues. Assay used: immunoSEQ multiplex PCR; TCRdb lists only in-frame clones, some missing. Of 100,000 or so clones detected, around 74% appear once; the ten largest clones hold less than 20%. The sequenced material came from peripheral blood. The chain has TRBV19 and TRBJ2-7, with TRBD1 as a possible D gene (6 bases). This sequence originates from a woman between 65 and 79 years old with acute or convalescent COVID-19. CDR3 region: CASNRAGYEQYF. Written as DNA, the CDR3 is TGTGCCAGTAACAGGGCGGGCTACGAGCAGTACTTC.